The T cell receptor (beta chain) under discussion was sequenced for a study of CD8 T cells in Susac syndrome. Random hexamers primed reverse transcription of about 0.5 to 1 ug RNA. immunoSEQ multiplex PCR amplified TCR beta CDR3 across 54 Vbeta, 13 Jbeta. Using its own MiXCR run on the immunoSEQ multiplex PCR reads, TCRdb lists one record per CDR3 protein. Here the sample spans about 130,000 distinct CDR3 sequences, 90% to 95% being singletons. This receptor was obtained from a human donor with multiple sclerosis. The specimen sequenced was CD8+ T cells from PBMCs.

The chain's CDR3 is CASSFTDSKPNGYTF. CDR3 bases: TGTGCCAGCAGTTTCACCGACAGCAAACCTAATGGCTACACCTTC. This chain connects TRBV6-6 to TRBJ1-2; maybe TRBD1 (5 bases). Germline V gives CDR1 MNHNY, CDR2 SVGAGI (reference sequence). This CDR3 has 15 amino acids. The V end was cut by 4 bases, the J end by 6 bases, with 18 bases between.